This T cell receptor (beta chain) is drawn from a study of CD8+ T cells in alopecia areata. Study results and caveats: Scalp sample sequencing also detects resident alphabeta T cells of normal skin. Possibly because of HLA-related factors, TCR sharing was less clear across patients than in mice. Compared with normal scalp, lesional scalp had higher clonality and more expanded CD8+ clones.

Reverse transcribed after extraction, RNA yielded cDNA as the sequencing template. Method: immunoSEQ multiplex PCR; TCRdb's copy keeps in-frame clones and lacks some. The table lists 200,000 to 300,000 clones, no singletons, with roughly 1.2% in the top ten. After pooling, cutaneous lymph node cells were sorted with CD4, CD8alpha, NKG2D, NKG2ACE and other markers. V shed 0 bases and J 4 bases; nucleotides not matched to a gene: 2. CDR1 is MNHDT, CDR2 YYDKIL, per germline. The CDR3 extends over 15 amino acids. This clone came up many times. Its antigen remains unidentified. Gene names refer to mouse genes. The CDR3 end falls 4 residues outside the read, so it is completed with the germline J gene. Different DNA sequences within this sample yield the same CDR3.

Sequenced input: CD4+ T cells sorted from a lymph node. This sequence was found in a C3H/HeJ mouse with alopecia areata. This line is of MHC haplotype H2-k. V gene TRBV17 combines with J gene TRBJ2-1; 8 positions match TRBD2. This CDR3 reads CASSRDLGGYAEQFF. CDR3 DNA, as far as it was read: TGTGCTAGCAGTAGAGATCTGGGGGGTTATGCT.